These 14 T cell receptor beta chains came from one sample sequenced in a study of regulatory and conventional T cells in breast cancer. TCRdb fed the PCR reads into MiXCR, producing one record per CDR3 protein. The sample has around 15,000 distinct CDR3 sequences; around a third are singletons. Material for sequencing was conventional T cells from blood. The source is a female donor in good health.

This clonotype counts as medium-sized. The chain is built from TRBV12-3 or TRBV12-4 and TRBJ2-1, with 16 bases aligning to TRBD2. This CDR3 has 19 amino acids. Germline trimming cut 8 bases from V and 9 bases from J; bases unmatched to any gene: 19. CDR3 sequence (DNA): TGTGCCAGCGATCGCGGGACTAGCGGGGGGGCCACTCATCGTTTTGAGCAGTTCTTC. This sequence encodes CASDRGTSGGATHRFEQFF.

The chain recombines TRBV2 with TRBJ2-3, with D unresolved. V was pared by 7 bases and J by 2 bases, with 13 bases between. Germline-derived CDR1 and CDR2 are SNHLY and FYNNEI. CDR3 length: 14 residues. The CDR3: CASKKAVVTDTQYF. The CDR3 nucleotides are TGTGCCAGCAAGAAGGCAGTAGTCACAGATACGCAGTATTTT.

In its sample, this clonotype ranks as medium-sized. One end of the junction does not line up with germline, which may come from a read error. The CDR3 bases are TGCAGTGCCACCGAGGGGGGACACCTTAGCCATCAGCCCCAGCATTTT. This codes for CSATEGGHLSHQPQHF. The chain couples TRBV20-1 to TRBJ1-5; possibly TRBD1 for D (6 bases). Per the germline V gene, CDR1 is DFQATT and CDR2 is SNEGSKA (reference sequence). CDR3 size: 16 residues.

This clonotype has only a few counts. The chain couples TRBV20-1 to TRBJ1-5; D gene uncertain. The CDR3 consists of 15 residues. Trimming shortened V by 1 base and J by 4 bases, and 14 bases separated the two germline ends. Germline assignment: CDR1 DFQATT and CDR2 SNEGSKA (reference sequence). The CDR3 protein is CSARAPGLSNQPQHF. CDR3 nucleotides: TGCAGTGCTAGAGCCCCCGGCCTCAGTAATCAGCCCCAGCATTTT.

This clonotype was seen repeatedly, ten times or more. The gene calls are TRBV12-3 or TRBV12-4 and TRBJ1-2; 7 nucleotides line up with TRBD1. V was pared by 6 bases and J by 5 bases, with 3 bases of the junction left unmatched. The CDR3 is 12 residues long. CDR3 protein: CASSVTGYGYTF. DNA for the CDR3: TGTGCCAGCAGCGTGACAGGGTATGGCTACACCTTC.

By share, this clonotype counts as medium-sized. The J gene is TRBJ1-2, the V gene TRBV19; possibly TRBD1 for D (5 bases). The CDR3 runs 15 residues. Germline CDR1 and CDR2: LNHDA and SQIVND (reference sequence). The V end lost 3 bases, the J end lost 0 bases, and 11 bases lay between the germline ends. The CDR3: CASSIAGAANYGYTF. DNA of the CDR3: TGTGCCAGTAGTATCGCCGGGGCTGCTAACTATGGCTACACCTTC.

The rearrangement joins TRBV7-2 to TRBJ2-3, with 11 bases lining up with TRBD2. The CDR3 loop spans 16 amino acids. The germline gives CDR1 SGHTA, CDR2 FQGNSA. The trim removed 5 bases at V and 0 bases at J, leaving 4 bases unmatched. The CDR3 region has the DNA TGTGCCAGCAGCCCGAGACTAGCGGGGAGCACAGATACGCAGTATTTT. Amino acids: CASSPRLAGSTDTQYF.

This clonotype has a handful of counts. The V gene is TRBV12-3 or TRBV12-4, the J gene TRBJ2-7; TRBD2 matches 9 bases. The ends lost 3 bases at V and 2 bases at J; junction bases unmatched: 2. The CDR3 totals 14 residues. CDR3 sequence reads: CASSLTSGPYEQYF. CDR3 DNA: TGTGCCAGCAGTTTGACTAGCGGCCCCTACGAGCAGTACTTC.

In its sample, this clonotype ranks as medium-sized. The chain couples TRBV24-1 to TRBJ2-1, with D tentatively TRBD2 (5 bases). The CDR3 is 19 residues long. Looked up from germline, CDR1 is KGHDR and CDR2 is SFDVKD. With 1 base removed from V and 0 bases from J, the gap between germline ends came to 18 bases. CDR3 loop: CATSDLCPWERSSYNEQFF. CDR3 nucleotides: TGTGCCACCAGTGATTTATGCCCCTGGGAGCGGAGCTCCTACAATGAGCAGTTCTTC.

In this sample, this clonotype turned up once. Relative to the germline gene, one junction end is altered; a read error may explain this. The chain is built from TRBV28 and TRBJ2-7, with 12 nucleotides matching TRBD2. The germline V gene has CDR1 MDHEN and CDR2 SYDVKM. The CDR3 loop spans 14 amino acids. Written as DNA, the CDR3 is TGTGCCAGCGGGACTAGCGGGTATACCTACGGGCAGTACTTC. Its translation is CASGTSGYTYGQYF.

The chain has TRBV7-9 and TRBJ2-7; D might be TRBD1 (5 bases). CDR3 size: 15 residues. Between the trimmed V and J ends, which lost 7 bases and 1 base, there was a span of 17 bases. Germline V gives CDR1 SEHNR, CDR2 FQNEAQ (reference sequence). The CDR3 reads CASNQYMQGSYEQYF. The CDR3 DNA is TGTGCCAGCAACCAGTATATGCAGGGTTCCTACGAGCAGTACTTC.

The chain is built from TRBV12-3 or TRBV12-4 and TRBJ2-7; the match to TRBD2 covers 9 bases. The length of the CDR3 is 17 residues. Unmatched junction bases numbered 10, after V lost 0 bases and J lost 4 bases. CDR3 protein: CASSLALWASGIYEQYF. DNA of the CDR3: TGTGCCAGCAGTTTAGCGCTGTGGGCTAGCGGGATTTACGAGCAGTACTTC.

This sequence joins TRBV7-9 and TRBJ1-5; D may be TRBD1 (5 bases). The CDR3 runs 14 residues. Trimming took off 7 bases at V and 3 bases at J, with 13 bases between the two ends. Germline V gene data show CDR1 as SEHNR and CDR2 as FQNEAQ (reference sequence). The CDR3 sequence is CASIAGTFNQPQHF. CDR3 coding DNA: TGTGCCAGCATAGCGGGGACTTTCAATCAGCCCCAGCATTTT. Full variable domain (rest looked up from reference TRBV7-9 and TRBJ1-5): DTGVSQNPRHKITKRGQNVTFRCDPISEHNRLYWYRQTLGQGPEFLTYFQNEAQLEKSRLLSDRFSAERPKGSFSTLEIQRTEQGDSAMYLCASIAGTFNQPQHFGDGTRLSIL.

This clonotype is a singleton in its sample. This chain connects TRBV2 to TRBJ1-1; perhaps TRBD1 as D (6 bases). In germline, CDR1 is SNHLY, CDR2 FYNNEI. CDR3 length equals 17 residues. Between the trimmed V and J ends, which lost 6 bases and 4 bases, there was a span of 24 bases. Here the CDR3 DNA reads TGTGCCAGCAGCGTAACCGACCCGGGGCAGGGGACCACTGAAGCTTTCTTT. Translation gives CASSVTDPGQGTTEAFF. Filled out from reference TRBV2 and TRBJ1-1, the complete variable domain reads EPEVTQTPSHQVTQMGQEVILRCVPISNHLYFYWYRQILGQKVEFLVSFYNNEISEKSEIFDDQFSVERPDGSNFTLKIRSTKLEDSAMYFCASSVTDPGQGTTEAFFGQGTRLTVV.